The 9 T cell receptor beta chains in this list originate from one sample, sequenced in a study of identical twins. TCRdb reanalysed the 5' RACE reads using MiXCR and keeps one entry per CDR3 protein. Of just under 650,000 distinct CDR3 sequences listed, about 7.1% are singletons. This sample was shared with a second study, whose subject was yellow fever vaccine responses in identical twins.

The source material was PBMCs. The source of these receptors is a woman aged 18 to 35 in good health.

The chain couples TRBV5-1 to TRBJ2-3; D possibly corresponds to TRBD2 (5 bases). CDR1 and CDR2 from the germline V gene are SGHRS and YFSETQ. This CDR3 is 15 amino acids long. The ends were cut back, 4 bases at V and 1 base at J, with 13 bases in the middle. The CDR3, as DNA: TGCGCCAGCAGCCGTGGAGGTCAGGGCACAGATACGCAGTATTTT. Encoded protein: CASSRGGQGTDTQYF.

This clonotype was seen at least ten times. The V and J genes are TRBV12-3 or TRBV12-4 and TRBJ1-1, with TRBD1 identical over 7 bases. V shed 6 bases, J shed 6 bases, and the junction held 4 bases outside the gene matches. The CDR3 consists of 12 residues. The CDR3 protein is CASSQGTAEAFF. CDR3 DNA sequence: TGTGCCAGCAGCCAAGGGACAGCTGAAGCTTTCTTT.

This clonotype was detected a few times. The chain is built from TRBV4-1 and TRBJ2-7, with D perhaps TRBD1 or TRBD2 (6 bases each). V lost 1 base and J lost 4, with 17 bases in between. CDR1 and CDR2 from the germline V gene are MGHRA and YSYEKL. CDR3 length: 16 residues. This chain's CDR3 is CASSQGLGGQWYEQYV. The CDR3 nucleotides are TGCGCCAGCAGCCAAGGTTTAGGGGGGCAATGGTACGAGCAGTACGTC.

This clonotype was observed once. V gene TRBV7-8 combines with J gene TRBJ1-5; D perhaps matches TRBD1 (6 bases). Looked up from germline, CDR1 is SGHVS and CDR2 is FQNEAQ. This CDR3 region has 15 residues. Trimming cost V 6 bases and J 3 bases, with 15 bases left between them. CDR3 in amino acids: CASRWTEAYNQPQHF. The CDR3 DNA follows: TGTGCCAGCAGGTGGACAGAGGCTTACAATCAGCCCCAGCATTTT. Supplemented by reference TRBV7-8 and TRBJ1-5, the full variable domain reads GAGVSQSPRYKVAKRGQDVALRCDPISGHVSLFWYQQALGQGPEFLTYFQNEAQLDKSGLPSDRFFAERPEGSVSTLKIQRTQQEDSAVYLCASRWTEAYNQPQHFGDGTRLSIL.

This clonotype occurred a few times. This chain uses TRBV7-6 with TRBJ2-6; the D is unclear. The germline V gene encodes CDR1 SGHVS and CDR2 FNYEAQ. This CDR3 is 14 amino acids long. Trimming left V 5 bases short and J 3 bases short, with 8 bases between. The CDR3 here is CASSPSHGANVLTF. CDR3 coding DNA: TGTGCCAGCAGCCCCTCCCATGGGGCCAACGTCCTGACTTTC.

The CDR3 is CASSQDLAAYYGYTF. The DNA for the CDR3 is TGTGCCAGCAGCCAAGATTTGGCAGCTTACTATGGCTACACCTTC. The rearrangement joins TRBV3-1 to TRBJ1-2; D is uncertain. V dropped 0 bases and J dropped 3 bases, with 11 bases sitting between them. Germline CDR1 LGHDT, CDR2 YNNKEL (reference sequence). The CDR3 runs 15 residues.

In its sample, this clonotype was seen many times. The DNA for the CDR3 is TGTGCCAGCAGTTTCGTCGGGACGGAAGAGGAAGCTTTCTTT. Protein sequence: CASSFVGTEEEAFF. The chain recombines TRBV12-3 or TRBV12-4 with TRBJ1-1, with a possible D match to TRBD1 (5 bases). V was pared by 3 bases and J by 8 bases, with 16 bases between. The CDR3 is 14 residues long.

The V and J genes are TRBV12-3 or TRBV12-4 and TRBJ2-7; D possibly matches TRBD1 or TRBD2 (5 bases each). V was clipped by 6 bases and J by 4 bases, with 16 bases between them. The CDR3 extends over 14 amino acids. Here the CDR3 reads CASRNRDRGYEQYF. The DNA of the CDR3 is TGTGCCAGCAGGAACCGGGACCGAGGATACGAGCAGTACTTC.

J is TRBJ2-7 and V is TRBV2, with D tentatively TRBD2 (5 bases). The V gene lost 3 bases and the J gene lost 5 bases, with 14 bases spanning the gap. CDR3 length: 14 residues. Per the germline V gene, CDR1 is SNHLY and CDR2 is FYNNEI. The chain's CDR3 is CASSEYRGNHEQYV. The CDR3 DNA is TGTGCCAGCAGTGAGTATCGGGGTAACCACGAGCAGTACGTC.